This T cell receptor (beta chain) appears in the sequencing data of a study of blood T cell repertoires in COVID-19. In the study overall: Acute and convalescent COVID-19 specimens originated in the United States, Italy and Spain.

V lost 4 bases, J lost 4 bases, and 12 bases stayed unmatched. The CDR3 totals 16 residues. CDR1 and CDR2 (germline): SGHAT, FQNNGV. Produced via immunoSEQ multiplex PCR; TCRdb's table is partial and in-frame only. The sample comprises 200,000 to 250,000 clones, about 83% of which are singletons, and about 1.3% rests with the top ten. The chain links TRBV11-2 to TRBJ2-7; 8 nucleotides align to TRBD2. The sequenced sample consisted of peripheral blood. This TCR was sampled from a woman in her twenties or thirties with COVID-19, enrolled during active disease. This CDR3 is CASSSGRGGIIYEQYF. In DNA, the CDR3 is TGTGCCAGCAGCTCAGGACGGGGGGGCATAATATACGAGCAGTACTTC.